This T cell receptor beta chain was identified during a study of blood T cell repertoires in COVID-19. Study information: T cells, B-cell-depleted T cells, or PBMCs provided the cDNA or gDNA that served as material.

Germline loops: CDR1 PRHDT, CDR2 FYEKMQ (reference sequence). This CDR3 comprises 20 residues. V was trimmed by 0 bases and J by 5 bases, leaving 25 bases between them. In the study's own analysis: Amplification with reference gene primers provided the estimates of nucleated cell counts. Some clones are missing from TCRdb's copy, which holds only in-frame ones; the method was immunoSEQ multiplex PCR. V and J calls plus clone size are reproduced from that table; the DNA served to infer D and trimming. The data show 90,000 to 120,000 clones, about 89% seen once. Sequenced sample: peripheral blood. This sequence joins TRBV13 and TRBJ2-2; D is possibly TRBD2 (6 bases). The TCR sequence derives from a man aged 40-49 years with active or convalescent COVID-19. The CDR3 DNA follows: TGTGCCAGCAGCTTAGGATTCGTTCCCTCCCCGGGACTCGGTACCGGGGAGCTGTTTTTT. Protein product: CASSLGFVPSPGLGTGELFF.